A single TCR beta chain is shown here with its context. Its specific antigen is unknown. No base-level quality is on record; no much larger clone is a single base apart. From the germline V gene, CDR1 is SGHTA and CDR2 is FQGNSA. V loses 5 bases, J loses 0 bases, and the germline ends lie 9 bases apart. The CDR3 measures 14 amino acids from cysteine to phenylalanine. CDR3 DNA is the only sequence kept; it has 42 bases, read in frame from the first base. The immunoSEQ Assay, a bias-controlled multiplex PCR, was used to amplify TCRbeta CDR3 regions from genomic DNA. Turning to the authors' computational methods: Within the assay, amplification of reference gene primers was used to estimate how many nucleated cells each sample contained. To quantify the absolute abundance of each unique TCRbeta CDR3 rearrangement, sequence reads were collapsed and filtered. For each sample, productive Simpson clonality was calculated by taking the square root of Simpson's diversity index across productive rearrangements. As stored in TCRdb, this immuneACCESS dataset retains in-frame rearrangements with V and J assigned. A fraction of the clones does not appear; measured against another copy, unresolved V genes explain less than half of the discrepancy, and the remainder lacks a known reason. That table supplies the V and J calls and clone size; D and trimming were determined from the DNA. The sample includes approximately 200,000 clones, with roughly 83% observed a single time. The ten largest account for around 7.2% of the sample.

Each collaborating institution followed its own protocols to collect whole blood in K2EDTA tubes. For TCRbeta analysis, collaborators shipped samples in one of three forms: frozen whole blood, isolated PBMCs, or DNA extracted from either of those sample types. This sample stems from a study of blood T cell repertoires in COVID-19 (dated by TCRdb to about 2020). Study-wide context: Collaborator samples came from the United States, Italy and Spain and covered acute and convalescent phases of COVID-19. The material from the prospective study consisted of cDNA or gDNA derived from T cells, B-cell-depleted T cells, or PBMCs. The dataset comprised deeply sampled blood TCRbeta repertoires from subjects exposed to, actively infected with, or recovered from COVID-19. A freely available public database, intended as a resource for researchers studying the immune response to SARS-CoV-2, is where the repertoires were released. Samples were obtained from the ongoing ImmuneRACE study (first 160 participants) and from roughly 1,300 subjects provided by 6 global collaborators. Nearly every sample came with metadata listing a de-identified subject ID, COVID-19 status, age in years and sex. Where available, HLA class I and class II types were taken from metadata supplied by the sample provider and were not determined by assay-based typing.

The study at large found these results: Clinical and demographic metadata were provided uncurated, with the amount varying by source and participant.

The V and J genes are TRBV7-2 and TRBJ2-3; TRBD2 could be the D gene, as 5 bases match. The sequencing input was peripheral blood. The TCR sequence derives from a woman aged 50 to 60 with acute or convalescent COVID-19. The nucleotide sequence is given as TGTGCCAGCAGCCCTGGACTCAGCACAGATACGCAGTATTTT. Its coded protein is CASSPGLSTDTQYF.